Listed below are T cell receptor beta chains from one sample, sequenced in a study of cytomegalovirus exposure and HLA in healthy donors. Here immunoSEQ multiplex PCR was the method, and the copy in TCRdb shows in-frame clones only, minus some. The data hold 87,000 or so clones, with 6.5% to 8% observed a single time. Material: PBMCs. The receptors stem from a man aged 50-60 years in good health and CMV-seronegative. CDR3s include the opening cysteine and the closing phenylalanine or tryptophan. A D gene is named only where the DNA matches it firmly. Clone size is given for some rows only: seen once, a few or many times, or a class if the clone is expanded.

clone_size | j_call | d_call | v_call | cdr3_nt | cdr3_aa
. | TRBJ2-7 | . | TRBV9 | TGTGCCAGCAGCGTAGGGCCGGGAGCCAACTACGAGCAGTACTTC | CASSVGPGANYEQYF
few | TRBJ2-7 | TRBD1 | TRBV2 | TGTGCCAGCAGGGGGACAGGGCTCTCCTACGAGCAGTACTTC | CASRGTGLSYEQYF
few | TRBJ1-2 | . | TRBV7-9 | TGTGCCAGCACCCCCGGGGTGGGGAACTATGGCTACACCTTC | CASTPGVGNYGYTF
. | TRBJ2-7 | . | TRBV28 | TGTGCCAGCAGTTTAGGAGTCGGCGAGCAGTACTTC | CASSLGVGEQYF
few | TRBJ2-1 | TRBD2 | TRBV5-1 | TGCGCCAGCAGCTTGGCCACGCTTAGCGGGGGTCGCGATGAGCAGTTCTTC | CASSLATLSGGRDEQFF
few | TRBJ2-2 | . | TRBV7-3 | TGTGCCAGCAGCTCTGGACTGATCACCGGGGAGCTGTTTTTT | CASSSGLITGELFF
few | TRBJ1-6 | TRBD1 | TRBV5-5 | TGTGCCAGCAGCGTCGGACAGGGAGCTCGCTTATCCTATAATTCACCCCTCCACTTT | CASSVGQGARLSYNSPLHF
. | TRBJ2-1 | TRBD2 | TRBV2 | TGTGCCAGCAGTCTACTAGCGGGGGGATACAATGAGCAGTTCTTC | CASSLLAGGYNEQFF
. | TRBJ1-1 | . | TRBV2 | TGTGCCAGCACCACGAGAGACACTGAAGCTTTCTTT | CASTTRDTEAFF
. | TRBJ1-2 | . | TRBV28 | TGTGCCAGCAGAGCGCCGGGACACGGTGATGGCTACACCTTC | CASRAPGHGDGYTF
few | TRBJ2-5 | TRBD2 | TRBV4-2 | TGTGCCAGCAGCCAAGTGGGGGGGGTCCTCCAAGAGACCCAGTACTTC | CASSQVGGVLQETQYF
. | TRBJ2-3 | . | TRBV29-1 | TGCAGCGTTGCGGGACTCCTAGTCACAGATACGCAGTATTTT | CSVAGLLVTDTQYF
. | TRBJ1-5 | . | TRBV7-5 | TGTGCCAGAACCTTAGCGATCAGGGGAAATCAGCCCCAGCATTTT | CARTLAIRGNQPQHF
few | TRBJ2-7 | TRBD1 | TRBV5-6 | TGTGCCAGCAGCCTAGGACAGGGGCGCTCCTACGAGCAGTACTTC | CASSLGQGRSYEQYF
. | TRBJ1-5 | TRBD1 | TRBV19 | TGTGCCAGTAGTATGATGACAGGGAGAATGGGCAATCAGCCCCAGCATTTT | CASSMMTGRMGNQPQHF
. | TRBJ2-2 | TRBD1 | TRBV28 | TGTGCCAGCAGGTTGACAGGGGCGGGGACCGGGGAGCTGTTTTTT | CASRLTGAGTGELFF
few | TRBJ1-1 | TRBD1 | TRBV11-2 | TGTGCCAGCAGCTTAGGGGACAGGGGAGCTGAAGCTTTCTTT | CASSLGDRGAEAFF
. | TRBJ2-7 | . | TRBV5-1 | TGCGCCAGCAGGCGACGCCAGCCTAACGACTCAATCTCCTACGAGCAGTACTTC | CASRRRQPNDSISYEQYF
few | TRBJ2-1 | TRBD1 | TRBV7-8 | TGTGCCAGCACCGGGACAGGGCGCCCTAGTTGGGTCTTC | CASTGTGRPSWVF
. | TRBJ1-6 | . | TRBV14 | TGTGCCAGCAGCCAAGCAGGGTTTTATTCACCCCTCCACTTT | CASSQAGFYSPLHF
few | TRBJ2-7 | . | TRBV18 | TGTGCCAGCTCACCATCGGACCCGGGCCTAGGGGACGAGCAGTACTTC | CASSPSDPGLGDEQYF
few | TRBJ2-7 | TRBD2 | TRBV2 | TGTGCCAGCAGTGAAGCGCTTAGGGCCGGACTAGCGGGTGTCTCCTACGAGCAGTACTTC | CASSEALRAGLAGVSYEQYF
few | TRBJ1-1 | . | TRBV11-2 | TGTGCCAGCAGCTTAGGAGTCGGTAACACTGAAGCTTTCTTT | CASSLGVGNTEAFF
. | TRBJ2-6 | TRBD1 | TRBV11-2 | TGTGCCAGCAGCTTAGGCGGACAGGGCTTACCTGGGGCCAACGTCCTGACTTTC | CASSLGGQGLPGANVLTF
. | TRBJ2-1 | TRBD1 | TRBV28 | TGTGCCAGCCTACCTTCCCGGGGACAGGGGAATAATGAGCAGTTCTTC | CASLPSRGQGNNEQFF
. | TRBJ2-7 | . | TRBV7-9 | TGTGCCAGCAGCTTAGAGAGGTCAAGCTACGAGCAGTACTTC | CASSLERSSYEQYF
few | TRBJ1-4 | . | TRBV28 | TGTGCCAGCAGTTTATTCACAACTCCGGAGGAAAAACTGTTTTTT | CASSLFTTPEEKLFF
. | TRBJ2-7 | TRBD2 | TRBV7-6 | TGTGCCAGCAGCTTAGTTGGTAACTGGCGGGGGGGGGACGAGCAGTACTTC | CASSLVGNWRGGDEQYF
few | TRBJ2-2 | TRBD1 | TRBV27 | TGTGCCAGCACCAGGACAGGGGGCACCGGGGAGCTGTTTTTT | CASTRTGGTGELFF
many | TRBJ2-4 | . | TRBV2 | TGTGCCAGCAGGGTAGAGAGTGGCAAAAACATTCAGTACTTC | CASRVESGKNIQYF
. | TRBJ2-5 | TRBD1 | TRBV5-1 | TGCGCCAGCAGCCTGGGCGTGACAGGGTATCAAGAGACCCAGTACTTC | CASSLGVTGYQETQYF
. | TRBJ2-2 | TRBD2 | TRBV7-7 | TGTGCTAGCAGCCCGGGACTAGCGGGGCGTCGCACCGGGGAGCTGTTTTTT | CASSPGLAGRRTGELFF
. | TRBJ2-3 | TRBD2 | TRBV6-5 | TGTGCCAGCAGTTACAGTGGGACTAGCGTCACAGATACGCAGTATTTT | CASSYSGTSVTDTQYF
. | TRBJ2-2 | . | TRBV6-5 | TGTGCCAGCAGTTACTCGACAGGTCGGATCGGGGAGCTGTTTTTT | CASSYSTGRIGELFF
few | TRBJ1-5 | TRBD1 | TRBV28 | TGTGCCAGCAGTTCGCGACAGGGGGGCAATCAGCCCCAGCATTTT | CASSSRQGGNQPQHF
. | TRBJ2-3 | TRBD2 | TRBV7-2 | TGTGCCAGCAGCCCTCAACTAGCGGGAGGGGCAGATACGCAGTATTTT | CASSPQLAGGADTQYF
. | TRBJ1-2 | . | TRBV18 | TGTGCCAGCTCACCAACTCAGGAGGCCTACGGAGGCTACACCTTC | CASSPTQEAYGGYTF
. | TRBJ1-5 | . | TRBV4-1 | TGCGCCAGCAGCCAAGCGAGGGGAGGAGAGCCCCAGCATTTT | CASSQARGGEPQHF
. | TRBJ2-1 | TRBD2 | TRBV9 | TGTGCCAGCAGCGAAGGACTAGCGGGAGCTGGTAATGAGCAGTTCTTC | CASSEGLAGAGNEQFF
few | TRBJ1-1 | . | TRBV9 | TGTGCCAGCAGCGTCACTGCTGACACTGAAGCTTTCTTT | CASSVTADTEAFF
. | TRBJ1-3 | . | TRBV10-3 | TGTGCCATCAGTGAGAAATTGCAGGTTCACGTTGGCACCATATATTTT | CAISEKLQVHVGTIYF
. | TRBJ2-1 | . | TRBV11-3 | TGTGCCAGCAGCTCGGGCGGTGCGGGCAATGAGCAGTTCTTC | CASSSGGAGNEQFF
. | TRBJ1-1 | TRBD1 | TRBV7-8 | TGTGCCAGCAGCTTAGGACAGGGGAGCACTGAAGCTTTCTTT | CASSLGQGSTEAFF
few | TRBJ2-6 | TRBD1 | TRBV19 | TGTGCCAGTACCCTGACAGGGGGCGCGTCTGGGGCCAACGTCCTGACTTTC | CASTLTGGASGANVLTF
. | TRBJ1-2 | . | TRBV19 | TGTGCCAGTAGTACGGGGGGGGCAGTAAACTATGGCTACACCTTC | CASSTGGAVNYGYTF
few | TRBJ1-2 | . | TRBV30 | TGTGCCTGGAGGGGTACGGGGGTCCATGGCTACACCTTC | CAWRGTGVHGYTF
few | TRBJ2-7 | . | TRBV1 | TGCACCAGCAGCCACGAGGGCCCTTCCCATTCCTACGAGCAGTACTTC | CTSSHEGPSHSYEQYF
few | TRBJ2-2 | TRBD1 | TRBV6-6 | TGTGCCAGCAGGAACAGGGGGCAAGCCGGGGAGCTGTTTTTT | CASRNRGQAGELFF
. | TRBJ2-7 | . | TRBV7-9 | TGTGCCAGCAGCTTGGGGAGGGGGAACTACGAGCAGTACTTC | CASSLGRGNYEQYF
. | TRBJ2-3 | TRBD2 | TRBV9 | TGTGCCAGCAGCGTAGCTGGCGGGAGCGTGGATACGCAGTATTTT | CASSVAGGSVDTQYF
. | TRBJ2-7 | . | TRBV6-1 | TGTGCCAGCAAGAGGGGAGGATCTCACGAGCAGTACTTC | CASKRGGSHEQYF
. | TRBJ2-3 | . | TRBV5-4 | TGTGCCAGCAGCTTGATGCTAGCCACAGATACGCAGTATTTT | CASSLMLATDTQYF
few | TRBJ1-2 | TRBD1 | TRBV12-5 | TGTGCTAGTGGTTTCCCACCGGACAGGGGAATGATCTTTTATGGCTACACCTTC | CASGFPPDRGMIFYGYTF
. | TRBJ1-2 | . | TRBV5-6 | TGTGCCAGCAGCTTGGGAGGAGGGGCCTACTTCTACCCGGATGGCTACACCTTC | CASSLGGGAYFYPDGYTF